This T cell receptor beta chain was documented in a study of OX40 agonist ivuxolimab in advanced cancers. As for the study in general: Ivuxolimab, which patients received intravenously every 2 weeks, was dosed at 0.01 to 10 mg/kg. Overall study findings and caveats: Averaging showed that CD8+ T cells had more expanded clones than CD4+ did. The CD4+ and CD8+ T cells in the blood had expanded clonally by week 6 at 0.1 to 3.0 mg/kg. Partial responders treated at 0.1-3.0 mg/kg exhibited clonal expansion among the lowest measured.

A note on this clone: As yet, its antigen is unknown.

CDR3 length: 18 amino acids. V gave up 2 bases and J gave up 2 bases; unmatched junction bases: 12. Germline assignment: CDR1 SGHTA and CDR2 FQGNSA. TCRdb keeps only in-frame clones here, not all; method: immunoSEQ multiplex PCR. Found here are under 70,000 clones, more than 75% of them singletons; the top ten hold about 1.1%. The genes are TRBV7-2 and TRBJ1-5; 7 bases line up with TRBD1. The source was CD4+ or CD8+ T cells sorted from blood, collected in a trial of the OX40 agonist ivuxolimab. The receptor was isolated from an adult with an advanced solid tumor such as melanoma, head and neck, liver or kidney cancer. CDR3 sequence reads: CASSLLLGRGTGNQPQHF. The CDR3 DNA is TGTGCCAGCAGCTTACTGTTGGGCAGGGGGACAGGCAATCAGCCCCAGCATTTT. Complete variable domain (other parts from reference TRBV7-2 and TRBJ1-5): GAGVSQSPSNKVTEKGKDVELRCDPISGHTALYWYRQSLGQGLEFLIYFQGNSAPDKSGLPSDRFSAERTGGSVSTLTIQRTQQEDSAVYLCASSLLLGRGTGNQPQHFGDGTRLSIL.